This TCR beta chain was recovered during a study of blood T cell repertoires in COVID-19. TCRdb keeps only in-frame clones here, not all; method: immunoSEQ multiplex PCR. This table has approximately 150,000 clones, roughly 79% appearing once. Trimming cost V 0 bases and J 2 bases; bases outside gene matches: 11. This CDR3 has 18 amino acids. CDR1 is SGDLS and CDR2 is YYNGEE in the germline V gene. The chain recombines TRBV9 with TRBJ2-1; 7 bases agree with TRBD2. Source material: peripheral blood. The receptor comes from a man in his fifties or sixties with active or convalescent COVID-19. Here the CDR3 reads CASSVGILATSAYNEQFF. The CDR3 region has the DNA TGTGCCAGCAGCGTAGGGATACTAGCGACCTCGGCCTACAATGAGCAGTTCTTC.